This entry lists 22 T cell receptor beta chains sequenced from one sample in a study of blood T cell repertoires in COVID-19. TCRdb's table, derived via immunoSEQ multiplex PCR, lists solely in-frame clones and lacks some. Of about 270,000 clones listed, roughly 90% are singletons. Sequenced input: PBMCs or T cells enriched from blood (not recorded which). These receptors were collected from a woman between 50 and 59 years old who had recovered from COVID-19.

V usage is TRBV5-1 and J usage is TRBJ1-6, with D tentatively TRBD1 (5 bases). With 0 bases removed from V and 3 bases from J, the gap between germline ends came to 13 bases. CDR1 and CDR2 (germline): SGHRS, YFSETQ. This CDR3 is 17 amino acids long. In DNA, the CDR3 is TGCGCCAGCAGCTTGGGGTGGAGGGGTAGCTATAATTCACCCCTCCACTTT. Protein product: CASSLGWRGSYNSPLHF.

The chain has TRBV19 and TRBJ2-6; 9 bases agree with TRBD1. V dropped 4 bases and J dropped 0; count of bases not matched to a gene: 10. CDR1 is LNHDA, CDR2 SQIVND, per germline (reference sequence). The CDR3 contains 19 residues. CDR3: CASSTLGQGLSSGANVLTF. In DNA, the CDR3 is TGTGCCAGTAGTACCCTGGGACAGGGACTTAGCTCTGGGGCCAACGTCCTGACTTTC.

This chain joins TRBV18 and TRBJ2-1, with D maybe TRBD2 (6 bases). The CDR3 is made up of 16 amino acids. V was pared by 3 bases and J by 2 bases, with 14 bases between. Germline values: CDR1 KGHSH, CDR2 LQKENI. This chain's CDR3 is CASSPRVAETYNEQFF. In nucleotides, the CDR3 is TGTGCCAGCTCACCCCGGGTAGCGGAGACCTACAATGAGCAGTTCTTC. The full variable domain, in which reference TRBV18 and TRBJ2-1 provide the parts outside the CDR3, is NAGVMQNPRHLVRRRGQEARLRCSPMKGHSHVYWYRQLPEEGLKFMVYLQKENIIDESGMPKERFSAEFPKEGPSILRIQQVVRGDSAAYFCASSPRVAETYNEQFFGPGTRLTVL.

V is TRBV18 and J is TRBJ2-1; 8 bases are shared with TRBD1. The CDR3 runs 14 residues. The junction had 4 bases not matched to a gene; V was cut back by 3 bases and J by 6 bases. Germline values: CDR1 KGHSH, CDR2 LQKENI. In DNA form, the CDR3 reads TGTGCCAGCTCACCCGACAGGGGAAGCAATGAGCAGTTCTTC. As protein: CASSPDRGSNEQFF.

CDR3 region: CASSEWTSGRGATDTQYF. The CDR3 bases are TGTGCCAGCAGTGAATGGACTAGCGGGAGGGGGGCCACAGATACGCAGTATTTT. The chain links TRBV25-1 to TRBJ2-3; 15 bases map to TRBD2. V dropped 1 base and J dropped 2; count of bases not matched to a gene: 4. The CDR3 length is 18 residues. Germline V gene data show CDR1 as MGHDK and CDR2 as SYGVNS.

The chain carries TRBV7-3 and TRBJ1-6; 8 bases match TRBD1. The V and J ends lost 2 bases and 10 bases, in that order; junction bases with no gene match: 4. The CDR3 covers 14 residues. Per the germline V gene, CDR1 is SGHTA and CDR2 is FQGTGA. The CDR3, as DNA: TGTGCCAGCAGCTTAGCAGGGGGCGGATCACCCCTCCACTTT. This sequence encodes CASSLAGGGSPLHF. Full variable domain (missing parts from reference TRBV7-3 and TRBJ1-6): GAGVSQTPSNKVTEKGKYVELRCDPISGHTALYWYRQSLGQGPEFLIYFQGTGAADDSGLPNDRFFAVRPEGSVSTLKIQRTERGDSAVYLCASSLAGGGSPLHFGNGTRLTVT.

The chain couples TRBV19 to TRBJ1-1; TRBD1 aligns across 10 bases. Germline V gene data show CDR1 as LNHDA and CDR2 as SQIVND (reference sequence). The CDR3 sequence is 17 residues long. The junction had 10 bases not matched to a gene; V was cut back by 5 bases and J by 1 base. The CDR3 nucleotides are TGTGCCAGTAGTCCCCGGGACAGGGGCCGACAGAACACTGAAGCTTTCTTT. The encoded protein is CASSPRDRGRQNTEAFF. Complete variable domain (other parts from reference TRBV19 and TRBJ1-1): DGGITQSPKYLFRKEGQNVTLSCEQNLNHDAMYWYRQDPGQGLRLIYYSQIVNDFQKGDIAEGYSVSREKKESFPLTVTSAQKNPTAFYLCASSPRDRGRQNTEAFFGQGTRLTVV.

This chain joins TRBV30 and TRBJ1-4, with D hard to call. Germline CDR1 and CDR2: GTSNPN and SVGIG (reference sequence). The CDR3 length is 13 residues. The germline V and J ends were trimmed by 8 bases and 8 bases, with 18 bases remaining between them. The CDR3 region is CASIYPGGEKLFF. CDR3 coding DNA: TGTGCCAGTATTTATCCGGGAGGCGAAAAACTGTTTTTT.

The V call is TRBV14, the J call TRBJ2-1, with 7 positions matching TRBD2. The CDR3 covers 17 residues. With 7 bases clipped from V and 5 bases from J, the junction kept 17 bases outside the gene matches. Germline V lookup: CDR1 SGHDN, CDR2 FVKESK. The CDR3 DNA sequence: TGTGCCAGCACCCCATCAGACCGGGGGGATGTACACAATGAGCAGTTCTTC. This sequence encodes CASTPSDRGDVHNEQFF.

This clone was counted a few times. This chain uses TRBV28 with TRBJ1-6; perhaps TRBD1 as D (6 bases). V was clipped by 5 bases and J by 0 bases, with 14 bases between them. The CDR3 contains 17 residues. Germline V gene lookup returns CDR1 MDHEN and CDR2 SYDVKM. The CDR3 DNA sequence: TGTGCCAGCAGTCACCTGGACAGTAACTCCTATAATTCACCCCTCCACTTT. Translation: CASSHLDSNSYNSPLHF.

The chain links TRBV27 to TRBJ1-2, with 7 bases identical to TRBD1. The trim removed 2 bases at V and 7 bases at J, leaving 4 bases unmatched. Germline V gene data show CDR1 as MNHEY and CDR2 as SMNVEV (reference sequence). The CDR3 has 13 residues. CDR3 nucleotide sequence: TGTGCCAGCAGTTTAACGCAGGGGGGTGGCTACACCTTC. Translation: CASSLTQGGGYTF.

This chain links TRBV4-2 with TRBJ1-3; 11 bases line up with TRBD1. The ends lost 4 bases at V and 7 bases at J; junction bases unmatched: 9. CDR1 is LGHNA and CDR2 is YNFKEQ in the germline V gene. The CDR3 contains 16 residues. The CDR3: CASSLAGTGGMNTIYF. CDR3 DNA sequence: TGTGCCAGCAGCCTAGCCGGGACAGGGGGTATGAACACCATATATTTT.

The V and J genes are TRBV19 and TRBJ1-1; 7 nucleotides line up with TRBD1. Germline assignment: CDR1 LNHDA and CDR2 SQIVND (reference sequence). There are 15 residues in the CDR3. Trimming cost V 6 bases and J 1 base; bases outside gene matches: 8. The CDR3 reads CASSLRQGTNTEAFF. The DNA for the CDR3 is TGTGCCAGTAGCTTAAGACAGGGTACGAACACTGAAGCTTTCTTT.

This rearrangement joins TRBV7-8 to TRBJ1-5; 7 nucleotides line up with TRBD1. The CDR3 loop spans 15 amino acids. The V gene end was trimmed by 3 bases and the J gene end by 3 bases; junction bases not matched to a gene: 5. Germline loops: CDR1 SGHVS, CDR2 FQNEAQ. CDR3 nucleotide sequence: TGTGCCAGCAGCTTTCGGACAGGACTCAATCAGCCCCAGCATTTT. Encoded protein: CASSFRTGLNQPQHF.

The gene calls are TRBV5-1 and TRBJ1-1; D is unclear. The CDR3 loop spans 16 amino acids. Germline CDR1 is SGHRS and CDR2 is YFSETQ. Trimming removed 0 bases from V and 4 bases from J, with 16 bases in between. The CDR3: CASSLGSGRSSTEAFF. CDR3 bases: TGCGCCAGCAGCTTGGGTTCGGGGAGGTCGAGCACTGAAGCTTTCTTT.

This clone was observed a single time. The genes are TRBV27 and TRBJ2-3; D is perhaps TRBD2 (6 bases). From germline, CDR1 is MNHEY and CDR2 SMNVEV (reference sequence). The V end lost 8 bases, the J end lost 2 bases, and 11 bases lay between the germline ends. The CDR3 runs to 13 residues. CDR3 sequence: CASGEAFTDTQYF. In DNA form, the CDR3 reads TGTGCCAGCGGGGAGGCTTTCACAGATACGCAGTATTTT.

V and J are TRBV12-3 or TRBV12-4 and TRBJ1-4; D is possibly TRBD1 (5 bases). The ends were cut back, 6 bases at V and 10 bases at J, with 15 bases in the middle. This CDR3 contains 13 residues. The CDR3 DNA reads TGTGCCAGCAGCGACCAACGGGGACTAAAACTGTTTTTT. This translates into CASSDQRGLKLFF.

CDR3 amino acids: CASSLSGTGWYEQFF. CDR3 DNA: TGTGCCAGCAGCTTATCAGGGACAGGGTGGTATGAGCAGTTCTTC. The chain uses TRBV7-2 and TRBJ2-1, with TRBD1 identical over 9 bases. Losses at the gene ends were 2 bases for V and 8 bases for J; bases not matched to a gene: 7. Germline CDR1 and CDR2: SGHTA and FQGNSA. The CDR3 runs 15 residues.

The J gene is TRBJ2-1, the V gene TRBV5-4; D is possibly TRBD2 (5 bases). Germline V gene sequence: CDR1 SGHNT, CDR2 YYREEE (reference sequence). V was trimmed by 4 bases and J by 16 bases, leaving 15 bases between them. This CDR3 is 11 amino acids long. The CDR3 loop is CASSDPGELFF. The CDR3 region has the DNA TGTGCCAGCAGCGATCCCGGGGAGTTATTCTTC.

The V gene is TRBV28, the J gene TRBJ1-2; 8 bases map to TRBD1. V gave up 2 bases and J gave up 8 bases; unmatched junction bases: 10. CDR1 and CDR2 (germline): MDHEN, SYDVKM. This CDR3 is built from 15 residues. CDR3 amino acids: CASSLRLTGGKGYTF. In nucleotides, the CDR3 is TGTGCCAGCAGTTTACGTCTCACAGGGGGTAAAGGCTACACCTTC.

The chain is built from TRBV6-5 and TRBJ1-4; D is possibly TRBD1 (6 bases). This CDR3 region has 14 residues. Trimming shortened V by 4 bases and J by 6 bases, and 12 bases separated the two germline ends. The germline V gene encodes CDR1 MNHEY and CDR2 SVGAGI. This CDR3 is CASSLTGSDEKLFF. CDR3 DNA: TGTGCCAGCAGTTTAACAGGGTCTGATGAAAAACTGTTTTTT.

In its sample, this clone was seen a few times. The rearrangement links TRBV28 to TRBJ2-3; the match to TRBD2 covers 7 bases. V was pared by 3 bases and J by 8 bases, with 2 bases of the junction left unmatched. This CDR3 contains 12 residues. CDR1 and CDR2 from the germline V gene are MDHEN and SYDVKM. Here the CDR3 reads CASSFASGTQYF. The DNA of the CDR3 is TGTGCCAGCAGTTTCGCTAGCGGTACGCAGTATTTT. The whole variable domain, remainder taken from reference TRBV28 and TRBJ2-3, is DVKVTQSSRYLVKRTGEKVFLECVQDMDHENMFWYRQDPGLGLRLIYFSYDVKMKEKGDIPEGYSVSREKKERFSLILESASTNQTSMYLCASSFASGTQYFGPGTRLTVL.